This T cell receptor beta chain was retrieved from a study of T cell responses to AZD1222 COVID-19 vaccine. This CDR3 comprises 13 residues. V shed 3 bases and J shed 3 bases, with 8 bases lying between them. CDR1 is MNHEY and CDR2 is SMNVEV in the germline V gene (reference sequence). As concerns this clone: As yet, its antigen is unknown.

General study results and limits: Sampled repertoires all dated from after the peak T cell response. White British people made up most donors, females outnumbered males, and clonal diversity was possibly underestimated.

Sequencing used immunoSEQ multiplex PCR; TCRdb keeps in-frame clones, though not all of them. The sample contains around 150,000 clones, around 92% of which appear only once. The sequence was collected from an adult who received the AZD1222 COVID-19 vaccine. The genes are TRBV27 and TRBJ1-2; the D gene is possibly TRBD1 (5 bases). The source was peripheral blood, collected 28 days after the second AZD1222 dose. The CDR3 region is CASSLGQDYGYTF. In nucleotides, the CDR3 is TGTGCCAGCAGTTTGGGGCAGGACTATGGCTACACCTTC.